The 23 T cell receptor beta chains presented below share a single source sample, sequenced in a study of monozygotic twins with inflammatory bowel disease. TCRdb re-called the 5' RACE reads, yielding one record per CDR3 amino acid sequence without DNA. The sample data list 420,000 or so distinct CDR3 sequences. Specimen: blood. Every receptor here comes from a human donor with ulcerative colitis or Crohn's disease, or a healthy co-twin of an affected twin (not recorded which).

The J gene is TRBJ1-1, the V gene TRBV9; TCRdb's D call of TRBD1 is untestable without DNA. Germline-derived CDR1 and CDR2 are SGDLS and YYNGEE. This CDR3 contains 13 residues. The CDR3 region is CASSVDILTEAFF.

The CDR3 sequence is CSVALAGDFLSTDTQYF. The J gene is TRBJ2-3, the V gene TRBV29-1; the TRBD2 assignment by TCRdb is unverifiable without DNA. Germline-derived CDR1 and CDR2 are SQVTM and ANQGSEA. The CDR3 length is 17 residues.

The chain uses TRBV2 and TRBJ1-6; TCRdb's D call, TRBD1, is unchecked because there is no DNA. CDR3 length equals 13 residues. CDR1 SNHLY and CDR2 FYNNEI come from the germline V gene. CDR3 protein: CASKGQENSPLHF.

V and J are TRBV9 and TRBJ2-3; as DNA is missing, the TRBD2 call by TCRdb cannot be tested. CDR3 length: 15 residues. The germline V gene encodes CDR1 SGDLS and CDR2 YYNGEE. The CDR3 here is CASSPISGYTDTQYF. Supplemented by reference TRBV9 and TRBJ2-3, the full variable domain reads DSGVTQTPKHLITATGQRVTLRCSPRSGDLSVYWYQQSLDQGLQFLIQYYNGEERAKGNILERFSAQQFPDLHSELNLSSLELGDSALYFCASSPISGYTDTQYFGPGTRLTVL.

The gene calls are TRBV4-1 and TRBJ1-1. CDR3 length equals 17 residues. CDR1 is MGHRA and CDR2 is YSYEKL in the germline V gene. The CDR3 region is CASSQDSALLARTEAFF.

The chain employs TRBV5-4 and TRBJ2-3; TCRdb's D call, TRBD2, is unchecked because there is no DNA. Looked up from germline, CDR1 is SGHNT and CDR2 is YYREEE (reference sequence). The CDR3 sequence is 15 residues long. CDR3 sequence reads: CASSRGGGRADTQYF.

The V call is TRBV12-2, the J call TRBJ1-4. TRBV12-2 is recorded as a pseudogene. This CDR3 is built from 14 residues. The CDR3 spells CASRLVKAIEKLFF.

V gene TRBV28 combines with J gene TRBJ1-2; TCRdb's D call of TRBD1 is untestable without DNA. There are 15 residues in the CDR3. Germline lookup yields CDR1 MDHEN and CDR2 SYDVKM. CDR3 residues: CASSLSGQNNYGYTF.

This CDR3 reads CASSIPRNNEQFF. The chain has TRBV6-2 or TRBV6-3 and TRBJ2-1. The germline CDR1 and CDR2 sequences are MNHEY and SVGEGT. This CDR3 contains 13 residues.

V and J are TRBV5-1 and TRBJ1-6. The CDR3 has 13 residues. CDR1 and CDR2 from the germline V gene are SGHRS and YFSETQ. The CDR3 protein is CASSLDQNSPLHF.

The genes are TRBV2 and TRBJ1-1; TCRdb picks TRBD1, but there is no DNA to check that call. This CDR3 has 13 amino acids. CDR1 and CDR2 (germline): SNHLY, FYNNEI. The CDR3 protein is CASLDRPNTEAFF.

J is TRBJ2-2 and V is TRBV5-1. The CDR3 has 16 amino acids. CDR1 is SGHRS, CDR2 YFSETQ, per germline. CDR3 loop: CASSRGQAPRMGELFF.

The CDR3 loop is CSVVLGRAWDTEAFF. The rearrangement links TRBV29-1 to TRBJ1-1. The CDR3 length is 15 residues. Germline lookup yields CDR1 SQVTM and CDR2 ANQGSEA.

This chain joins TRBV27 and TRBJ2-1. The CDR3 length is 16 residues. Germline assignment: CDR1 MNHEY and CDR2 SMNVEV (reference sequence). CDR3 region: CASSSIAGASYNEQFF.

The chain employs TRBV2 and TRBJ2-1; the D call of TRBD2 rests on TCRdb alone, since no DNA is present to check it. Looked up from germline, CDR1 is SNHLY and CDR2 is FYNNEI. This CDR3 has 15 amino acids. Here the CDR3 reads CASSGNSGGRNEQFF.

The chain combines TRBV9 with TRBJ2-5; TCRdb's D call, TRBD2, is unchecked because there is no DNA. CDR3 length equals 13 residues. The germline V gene encodes CDR1 SGDLS and CDR2 YYNGEE. CDR3 in amino acids: CASSVQGGETQYF.

The chain links TRBV20-1 to TRBJ1-1; TCRdb picks TRBD1, but there is no DNA to check that call. Looked up from germline, CDR1 is DFQATT and CDR2 is SNEGSKA (reference sequence). The CDR3 spans 12 residues. CDR3 residues: CSAKPTGTEAFF.

The rearrangement joins TRBV13 to TRBJ2-7; TCRdb designates TRBD1, a call that cannot be tested without DNA. The CDR3 totals 13 residues. Germline V gene lookup returns CDR1 PRHDT and CDR2 FYEKMQ (reference sequence). The CDR3 loop is CASSLKRAVEQYF.

The chain employs TRBV4-3 and TRBJ1-5. The CDR3 is 15 residues long. From germline, CDR1 is LGHNA and CDR2 YSLEER. The CDR3 region is CASSQDFVSNQPQHF.

V usage is TRBV29-1 and J usage is TRBJ2-1; TCRdb's D gene call, TRBD1, goes unchecked for lack of DNA. Per germline, CDR1 SQVTM and CDR2 ANQGSEA. The CDR3 has 14 residues. This chain's CDR3 is CSVEPGQGAGEQFF.

The chain links TRBV27 to TRBJ1-1; TCRdb's D gene call, TRBD1, goes unchecked for lack of DNA. CDR1 is MNHEY, CDR2 SMNVEV, per germline (reference sequence). This CDR3 comprises 15 residues. The CDR3 reads CASSLTGKLNTEAFF.

The chain joins TRBV3-1 to TRBJ2-3; the TCRdb call, TRBD2, lacks DNA for checking. CDR1 is LGHDT and CDR2 is YNNKEL in the germline V gene (reference sequence). The length of the CDR3 is 14 residues. CDR3 region: CASSRGGSADTQYF.

J is TRBJ1-2 and V is TRBV4-1; the TCRdb D gene call, TRBD1, has no DNA to confirm it. CDR1 and CDR2 (germline): MGHRA, YSYEKL. The CDR3 consists of 17 residues. This CDR3 is CASSHPRRTGHGYGYTF.